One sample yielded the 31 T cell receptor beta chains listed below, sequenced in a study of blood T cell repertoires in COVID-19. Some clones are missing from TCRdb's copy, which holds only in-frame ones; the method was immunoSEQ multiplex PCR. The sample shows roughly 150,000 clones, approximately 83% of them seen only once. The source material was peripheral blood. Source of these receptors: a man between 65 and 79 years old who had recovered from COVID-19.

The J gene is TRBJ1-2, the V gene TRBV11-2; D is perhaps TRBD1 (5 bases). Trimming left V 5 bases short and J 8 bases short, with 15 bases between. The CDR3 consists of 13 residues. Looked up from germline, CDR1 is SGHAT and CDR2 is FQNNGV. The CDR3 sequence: CASSGLGQRGYTF. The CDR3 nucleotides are TGTGCCAGCAGCGGATTGGGGCAGAGAGGCTACACCTTC.

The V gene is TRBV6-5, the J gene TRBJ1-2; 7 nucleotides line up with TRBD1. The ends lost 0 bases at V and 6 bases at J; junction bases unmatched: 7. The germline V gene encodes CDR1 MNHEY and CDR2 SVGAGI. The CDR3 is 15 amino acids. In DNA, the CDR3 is TGTGCCAGCAGTTACTCGACAGGGAAACATGATGGCTACACCTTC. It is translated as CASSYSTGKHDGYTF.

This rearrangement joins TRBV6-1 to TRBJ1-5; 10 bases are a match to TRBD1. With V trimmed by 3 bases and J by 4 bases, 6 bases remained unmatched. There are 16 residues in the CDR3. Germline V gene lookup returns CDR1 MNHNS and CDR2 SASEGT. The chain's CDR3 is CASSEGQGIGNQPQHF. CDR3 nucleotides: TGTGCCAGCAGTGAGGGACAGGGGATAGGGAATCAGCCCCAGCATTTT.

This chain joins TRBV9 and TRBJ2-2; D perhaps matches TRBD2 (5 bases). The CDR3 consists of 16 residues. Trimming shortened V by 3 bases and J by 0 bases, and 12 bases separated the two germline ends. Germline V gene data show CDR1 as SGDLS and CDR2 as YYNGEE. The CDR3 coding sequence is TGTGCCAGCAGCGCGCGTGGAGGCGCGAACACCGGGGAGCTGTTTTTT. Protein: CASSARGGANTGELFF. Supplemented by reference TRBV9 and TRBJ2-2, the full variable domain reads DSGVTQTPKHLITATGQRVTLRCSPRSGDLSVYWYQQSLDQGLQFLIQYYNGEERAKGNILERFSAQQFPDLHSELNLSSLELGDSALYFCASSARGGANTGELFFGEGSRLTVL.

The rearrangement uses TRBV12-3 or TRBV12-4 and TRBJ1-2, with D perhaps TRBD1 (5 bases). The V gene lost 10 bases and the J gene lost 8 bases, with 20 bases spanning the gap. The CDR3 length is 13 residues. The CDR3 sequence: CATIRGGVPGYTF. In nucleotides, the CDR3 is TGTGCCACCATCCGGGGGGGGGTGCCCGGCTACACCTTC.

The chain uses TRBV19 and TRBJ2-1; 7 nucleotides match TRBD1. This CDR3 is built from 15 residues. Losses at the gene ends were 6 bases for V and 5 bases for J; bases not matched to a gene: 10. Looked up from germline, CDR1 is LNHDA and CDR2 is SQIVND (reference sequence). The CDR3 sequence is CASRVSPGQNNEQFF. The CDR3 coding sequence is TGTGCCAGTAGGGTGTCACCGGGACAGAACAATGAGCAGTTCTTC.

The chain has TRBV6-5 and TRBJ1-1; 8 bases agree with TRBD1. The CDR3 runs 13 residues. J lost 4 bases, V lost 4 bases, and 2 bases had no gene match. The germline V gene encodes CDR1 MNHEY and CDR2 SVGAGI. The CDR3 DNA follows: TGTGCCAGCAGTTCCGGACAGGGCACTGAAGCTTTCTTT. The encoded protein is CASSSGQGTEAFF.

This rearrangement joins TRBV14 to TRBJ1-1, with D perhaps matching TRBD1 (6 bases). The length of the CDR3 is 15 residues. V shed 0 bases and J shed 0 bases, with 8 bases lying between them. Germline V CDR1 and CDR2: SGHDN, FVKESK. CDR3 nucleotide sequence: TGTGCCAGCAGCCAAGATTGGACAGTGAACACTGAAGCTTTCTTT. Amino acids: CASSQDWTVNTEAFF.

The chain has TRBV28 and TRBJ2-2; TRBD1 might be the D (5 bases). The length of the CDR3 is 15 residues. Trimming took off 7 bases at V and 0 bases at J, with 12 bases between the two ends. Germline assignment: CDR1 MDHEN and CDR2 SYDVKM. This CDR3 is CASNLGAANTGELFF. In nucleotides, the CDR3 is TGTGCCAGCAACCTTGGGGCAGCGAACACCGGGGAGCTGTTTTTT.

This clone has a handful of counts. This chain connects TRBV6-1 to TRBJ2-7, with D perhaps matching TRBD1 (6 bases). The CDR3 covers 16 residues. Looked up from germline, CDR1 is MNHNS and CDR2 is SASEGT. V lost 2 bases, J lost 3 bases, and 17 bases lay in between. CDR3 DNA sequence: TGTGCCAGCAGTGAACGGGACACGGGGTCACTCTACGAGCAGTACTTC. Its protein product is CASSERDTGSLYEQYF.

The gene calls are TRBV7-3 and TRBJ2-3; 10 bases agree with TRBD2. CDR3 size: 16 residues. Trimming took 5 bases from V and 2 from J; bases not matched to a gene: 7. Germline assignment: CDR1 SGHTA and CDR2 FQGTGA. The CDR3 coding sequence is TGTGCCAGCAGCCCTCAAGCGGGAGGGCCCACAGATACGCAGTATTTT. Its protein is CASSPQAGGPTDTQYF.

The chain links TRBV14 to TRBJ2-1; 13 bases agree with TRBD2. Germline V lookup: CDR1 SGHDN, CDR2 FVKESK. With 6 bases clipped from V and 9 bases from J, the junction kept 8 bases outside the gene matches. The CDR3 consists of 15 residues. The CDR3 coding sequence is TGTGCCAGCAGACGGACTAGCGGGGGAGGCGGTGAGCAGTTCTTC. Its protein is CASRRTSGGGGEQFF.

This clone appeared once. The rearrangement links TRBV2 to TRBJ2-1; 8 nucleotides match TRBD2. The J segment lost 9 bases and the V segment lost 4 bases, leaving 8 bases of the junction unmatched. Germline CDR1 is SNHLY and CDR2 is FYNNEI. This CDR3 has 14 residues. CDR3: CASSGPRGRIEQFF. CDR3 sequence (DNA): TGTGCCAGCAGTGGGCCTCGCGGGAGGATTGAGCAGTTCTTC.

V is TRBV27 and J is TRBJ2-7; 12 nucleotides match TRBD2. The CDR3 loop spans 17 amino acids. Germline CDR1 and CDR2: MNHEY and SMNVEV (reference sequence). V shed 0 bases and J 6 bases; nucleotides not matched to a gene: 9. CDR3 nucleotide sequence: TGTGCCAGCAGTTTATCGTTTTCGACTAGCGGGAGCTTCGAGCAGTACTTC. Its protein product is CASSLSFSTSGSFEQYF.

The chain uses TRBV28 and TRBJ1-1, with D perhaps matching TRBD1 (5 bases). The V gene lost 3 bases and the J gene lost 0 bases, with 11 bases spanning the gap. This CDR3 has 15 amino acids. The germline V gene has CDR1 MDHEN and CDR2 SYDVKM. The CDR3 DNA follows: TGTGCCAGCAGTTTTGGGGCAGCAATGAACACTGAAGCTTTCTTT. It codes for CASSFGAAMNTEAFF.

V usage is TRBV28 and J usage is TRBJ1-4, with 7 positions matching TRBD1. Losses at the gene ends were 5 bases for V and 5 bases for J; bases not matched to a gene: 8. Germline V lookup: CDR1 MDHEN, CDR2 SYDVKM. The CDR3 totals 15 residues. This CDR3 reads CASSSGQAANEKLFF. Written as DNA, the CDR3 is TGTGCCAGCAGTAGTGGACAGGCCGCGAATGAAAAACTGTTTTTT.

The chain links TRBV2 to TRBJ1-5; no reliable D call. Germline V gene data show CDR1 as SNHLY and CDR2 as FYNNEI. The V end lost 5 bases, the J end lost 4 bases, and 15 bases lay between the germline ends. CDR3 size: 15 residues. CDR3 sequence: CASSLAAGLNQPQHF. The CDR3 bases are TGTGCCAGCAGTCTTGCGGCGGGGTTGAATCAGCCCCAGCATTTT.

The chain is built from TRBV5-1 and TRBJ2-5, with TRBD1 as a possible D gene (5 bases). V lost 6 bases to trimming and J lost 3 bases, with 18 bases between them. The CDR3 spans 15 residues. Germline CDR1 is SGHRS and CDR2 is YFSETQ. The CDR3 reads CASTEVGAREETQYF. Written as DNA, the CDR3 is TGCGCCAGCACCGAGGTAGGGGCTCGGGAAGAGACCCAGTACTTC. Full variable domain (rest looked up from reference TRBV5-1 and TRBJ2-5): KAGVTQTPRYLIKTRGQQVTLSCSPISGHRSVSWYQQTPGQGLQFLFEYFSETQRNKGNFPGRFSGRQFSNSRSEMNVSTLELGDSALYLCASTEVGAREETQYFGPGTRLLVL.

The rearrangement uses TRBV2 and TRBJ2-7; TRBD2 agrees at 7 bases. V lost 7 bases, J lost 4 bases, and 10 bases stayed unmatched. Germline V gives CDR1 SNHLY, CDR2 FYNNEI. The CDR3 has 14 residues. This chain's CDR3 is CASTFTPGGYEQYF. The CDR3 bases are TGTGCCAGCACGTTTACTCCGGGAGGATACGAGCAGTACTTC. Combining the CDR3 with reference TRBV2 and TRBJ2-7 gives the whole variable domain EPEVTQTPSHQVTQMGQEVILRCVPISNHLYFYWYRQILGQKVEFLVSFYNNEISEKSEIFDDQFSVERPDGSNFTLKIRSTKLEDSAMYFCASTFTPGGYEQYFGPGTRLTVT.

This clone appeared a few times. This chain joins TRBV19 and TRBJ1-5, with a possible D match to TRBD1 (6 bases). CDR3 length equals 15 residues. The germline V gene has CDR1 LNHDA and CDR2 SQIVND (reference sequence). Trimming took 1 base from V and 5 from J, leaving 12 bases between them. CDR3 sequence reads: CASSIGQVGYQPQHF. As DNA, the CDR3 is TGTGCCAGTAGTATAGGACAGGTTGGTTATCAGCCCCAGCATTTT.

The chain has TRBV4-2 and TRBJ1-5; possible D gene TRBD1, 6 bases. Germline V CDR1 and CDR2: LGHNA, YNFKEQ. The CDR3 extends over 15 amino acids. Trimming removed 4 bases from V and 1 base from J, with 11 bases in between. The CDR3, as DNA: TGTGCCAGCAGCCCCTCGGACAGAAGCAATCAGCCCCAGCATTTT. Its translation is CASSPSDRSNQPQHF.

CDR3 residues: CASSLSRIATEAFF. In DNA, the CDR3 is TGTGCCAGCAGTTTATCGAGGATTGCCACTGAAGCTTTCTTT. This sequence joins TRBV28 and TRBJ1-1; no clear D. Germline V gene lookup returns CDR1 MDHEN and CDR2 SYDVKM. Trimming removed 1 base from V and 4 bases from J, with 10 bases in between. This CDR3 is 14 amino acids long.

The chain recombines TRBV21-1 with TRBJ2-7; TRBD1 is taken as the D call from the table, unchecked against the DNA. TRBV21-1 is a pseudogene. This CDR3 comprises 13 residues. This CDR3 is CASSIDRGDEQYF. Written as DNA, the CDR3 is TGTGCCAGCAGTATCGACAGGGGGGACGAGCAGTACTTC.

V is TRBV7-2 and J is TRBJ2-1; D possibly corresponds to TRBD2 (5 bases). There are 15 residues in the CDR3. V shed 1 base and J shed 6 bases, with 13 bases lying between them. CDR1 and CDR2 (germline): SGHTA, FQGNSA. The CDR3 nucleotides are TGTGCCAGCAGCTTAGGTCCCGGGAATTTCAATGAGCAGTTCTTC. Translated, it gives CASSLGPGNFNEQFF.

The CDR3 DNA follows: TGCGCCAGCAGCCAAGGATCAATAGACAGGGGATCCTACAATGAGCAGTTCTTC. It encodes CASSQGSIDRGSYNEQFF. The J gene is TRBJ2-1, the V gene TRBV4-1, with 8 bases identical to TRBD1. Germline-derived CDR1 and CDR2 are MGHRA and YSYEKL. Losses at the gene ends were 1 base for V and 1 base for J; bases not matched to a gene: 9. The CDR3 consists of 18 residues.

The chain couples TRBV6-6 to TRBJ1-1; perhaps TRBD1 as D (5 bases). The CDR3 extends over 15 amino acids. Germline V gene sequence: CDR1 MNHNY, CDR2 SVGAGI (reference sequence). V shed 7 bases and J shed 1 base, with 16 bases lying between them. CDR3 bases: TGTGCCAGCACTCCTCCCTGGGGCGAGAACACTGAAGCTTTCTTT. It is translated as CASTPPWGENTEAFF.

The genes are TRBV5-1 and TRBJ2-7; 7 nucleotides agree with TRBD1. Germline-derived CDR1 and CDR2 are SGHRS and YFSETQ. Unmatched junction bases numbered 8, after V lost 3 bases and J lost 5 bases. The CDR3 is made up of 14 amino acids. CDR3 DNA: TGCGCCAGCAGCTGGGGCGAGACAGGGAACGAGCAGTACTTC. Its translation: CASSWGETGNEQYF. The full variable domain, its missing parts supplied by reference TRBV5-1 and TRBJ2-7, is KAGVTQTPRYLIKTRGQQVTLSCSPISGHRSVSWYQQTPGQGLQFLFEYFSETQRNKGNFPGRFSGRQFSNSRSEMNVSTLELGDSALYLCASSWGETGNEQYFGPGTRLTVT.

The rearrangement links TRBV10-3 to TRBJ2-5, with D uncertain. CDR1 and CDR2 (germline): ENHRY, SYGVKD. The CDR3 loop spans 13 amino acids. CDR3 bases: TGTGTCACTCAGCCGAGCGAGGCAGAGACCCAGTACTTC. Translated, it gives CVTQPSEAETQYF.

The CDR3 nucleotides read TGTGCAAGTCGCCAAAGACCCCTCAGGGGATCCTATAATTCACCCCTCCACTTT. This encodes CASRQRPLRGSYNSPLHF. This chain uses TRBV12-2 with TRBJ1-6; the table gives TRBD1 as D, unverified against the DNA. TRBV12-2 is deemed a pseudogene. The CDR3 totals 18 residues.

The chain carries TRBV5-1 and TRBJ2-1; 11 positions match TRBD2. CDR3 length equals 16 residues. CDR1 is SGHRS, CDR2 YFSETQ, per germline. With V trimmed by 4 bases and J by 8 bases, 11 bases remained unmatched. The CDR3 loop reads CASSALAGGLGDEQFF. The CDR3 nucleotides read TGCGCCAGCAGCGCTTTAGCGGGAGGGCTAGGCGATGAGCAGTTCTTC.

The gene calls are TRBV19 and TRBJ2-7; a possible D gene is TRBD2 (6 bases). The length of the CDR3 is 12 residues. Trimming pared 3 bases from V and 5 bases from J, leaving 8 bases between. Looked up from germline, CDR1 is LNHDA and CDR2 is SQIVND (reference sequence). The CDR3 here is CASSMGGDEQYF. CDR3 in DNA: TGTGCCAGTAGTATGGGGGGAGACGAGCAGTACTTC.